This T cell receptor (beta chain) was identified in a study of blood T cells in healthy people across ages (dated by TCRdb to 2014 to 2015). Regarding the study in general: Template switching captured roughly one uniquely barcoded TCR beta cDNA molecule per two T cells in model experiments. To avoid experimental bias, donors of different ages were distributed randomly across sequencing lanes. Four age groups were formed from the donors: young (average approximately 15 years), middle-aged (approximately 40), aged (roughly 59) and long-lived (82). The study measured age-related changes in TCR beta repertoire diversity using deep sequencing normalized with unique cDNA molecular identifiers. For two donors (one aged 18 to 30 and one aged 80 or older), the study analyzed two additional independent replicas of 1 million unique cDNA reads from the same blood draw.

The library was generated by 5' RACE. The run used an Illumina HiSeq 2500. A second PCR of 7 to 11 cycles was performed with a sample-barcoded 5' primer and a J-beta primer mix. A unique molecular identifier was introduced onto each TCR beta cDNA molecule by a template-switch 5' adaptor carrying 12 random nucleotides. Each sample yielded at least 2.5 million CDR3-containing paired-end reads. The Mint cDNA synthesis kit, primed by a TRBC-specific oligonucleotide, was used to synthesize first-strand cDNA from all RNA. Following uracil-DNA glycosylase treatment, all cDNA underwent a first 18-cycle PCR with the universal primers M1SS and BC2_uni_R. As for the authors' bioinformatics: For normalization, 1 million high-quality reads were randomly selected from each sample, with every read carrying a distinct molecular identifier. Reads sharing molecular identifiers were discarded rather than binned into consensus sequences. MiTCR, with a Q25 quality threshold and the strictest error-elimination algorithm, was used for CDR3 identification, clonotype clustering and error correction. Lower-bound total TCR beta diversity was estimated with a nonparametric unseen species model using Euler transformation. TCRdb reprocessed the public reads (quality trimming at Q25 with fastp, clone calling with MiXCR) and kept in-frame beta chains. Rows matching on CDR3 protein sequence are summarized as one entry with the most common DNA and genes. TCRdb, not the original authors, processed these V and J calls. The sample table lists fewer than 950,000 distinct CDR3 sequences, 35% to 40% of them with a count of one. Roughly 13% of the sample is taken by the ten largest.

Systemically healthy Caucasian individuals from Russia, some 40 in total and aged roughly 6 to 95 years, were included as donors. Each donor gave roughly 9 milliliters of peripheral blood, drawn into EDTA-treated Vacutainer tubes. Ficoll-Paque density-gradient centrifugation was used to isolate PBMCs, with at least 6 million per sample. Total RNA was extracted from PBMCs with Trizol reagent, with at least 5.5 micrograms obtained per sample. Naive CD45RAhigh/CD27high T cell percentages were measured by flow cytometry on a PBMC aliquot from every donor. Beyond this particular receptor, the publication reports: Observed TCR beta diversity per million T cells fell roughly linearly with age, and a significant reduction was already apparent by age around 40. A strong correlation was found between observed TCR beta diversity and the percentage of naive T cells measured by flow cytometry. The CMV infection status of donors was not known, potentially confounding age-related changes in expanded clonotypes. Because profiling used bulk unsorted PBMCs, naive and antigen-experienced compartments could not be compared conclusively. Compared with the aged group, more naive CD4+ T cells, fewer expanded clones and increased TCR diversity were shown by the long-lived group, suggesting age selection. Total diversity estimates from one million sequenced T cells were considered lower bounds and underestimates.

CDR1 is given as SGDLS and CDR2 as YYNGEE, both from the germline V gene. The V end loses 1 base and the J end loses 6 bases, and a stretch of 17 bases separates them. The CDR3 spans 15 residues, from the cysteine through the phenylalanine. Only the CDR3 DNA is retained, 45 bases long and in frame from the first base. This clonotype was recorded many times. No cognate antigen has been identified for it. Base qualities are missing; no much larger clone stands one base away. Material for sequencing was blood. The V gene is TRBV9 and the J gene is TRBJ2-7; the D gene is unclear. This clonotype originated in a man in his late teens or twenties in good health. The sequenced DNA: TGTGCCAGCAGCGTAAACGAGACCCCCATGGGCGAGCAGTACTTC. This sequence encodes CASSVNETPMGEQYF.